This TCR beta chain is from a study of Tregs in tolerant kidney transplant recipients. Looking at the study overall: Related graft donors supplied nonmyeloablative bone marrow transplants, and mixed chimerism was transient.

Repertoires were generated with immunoSEQ multiplex PCR, while TCRdb's copy carries only in-frame clones and drops some. This sample carries over 60,000 clones, approximately 88% of them seen once, and the ten largest clones take approximately 0.4%. General study findings and limits: The most relevant donor-specific Treg TCRbeta repertoire apparently came from expansion with activated donor B cells.

Note on this clone: What it recognizes is unknown.

This clonotype was obtained from a human donor who received a combined kidney and bone marrow transplant. This specimen consisted of CD4+ T cells from blood, obtained before the transplant.

The chain's CDR3 is CASSERYTVTPDYGYTF. The CDR3 coding sequence is TGTGCCAGCAGTGAAAGGTACACGGTGACACCCGACTATGGCTACACCTTC. The V call is TRBV2, the J call TRBJ1-2; D is unresolved. The CDR3 has 17 residues. CDR1 SNHLY and CDR2 FYNNEI come from the germline V gene. The V gene lost 2 bases and the J gene lost 3 bases, with 19 bases spanning the gap.